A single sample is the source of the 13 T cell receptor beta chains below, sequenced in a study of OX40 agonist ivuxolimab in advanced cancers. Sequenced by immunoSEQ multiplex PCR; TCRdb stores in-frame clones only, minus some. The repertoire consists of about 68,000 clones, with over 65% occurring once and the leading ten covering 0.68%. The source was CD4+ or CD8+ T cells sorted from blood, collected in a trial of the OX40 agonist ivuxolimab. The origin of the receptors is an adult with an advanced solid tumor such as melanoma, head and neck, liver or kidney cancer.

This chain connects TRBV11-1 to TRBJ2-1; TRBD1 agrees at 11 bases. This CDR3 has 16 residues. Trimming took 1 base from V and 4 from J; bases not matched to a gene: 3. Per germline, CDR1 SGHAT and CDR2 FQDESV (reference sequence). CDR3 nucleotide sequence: TGTGCCAGCAGCTTAGGGGGGACAGGGGGATACAATGAGCAGTTCTTC. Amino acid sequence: CASSLGGTGGYNEQFF.

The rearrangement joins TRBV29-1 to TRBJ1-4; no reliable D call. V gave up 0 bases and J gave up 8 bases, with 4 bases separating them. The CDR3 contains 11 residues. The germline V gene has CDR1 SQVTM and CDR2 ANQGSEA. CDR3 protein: CSVEEEEKLFF. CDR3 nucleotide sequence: TGCAGCGTTGAAGAAGAAGAAAAACTGTTTTTT.

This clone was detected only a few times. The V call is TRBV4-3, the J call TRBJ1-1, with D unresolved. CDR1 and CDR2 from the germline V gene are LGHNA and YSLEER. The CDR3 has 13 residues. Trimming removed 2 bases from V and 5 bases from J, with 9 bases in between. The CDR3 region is CASSQNGVTEAFF. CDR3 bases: TGCGCCAGCAGCCAAAACGGGGTGACTGAAGCTTTCTTT.

The CDR3: CASSSSPGSKETQYF. The DNA for the CDR3 is TGTGCCAGCAGTTCGTCCCCGGGTTCCAAAGAGACCCAGTACTTC. The rearrangement links TRBV6-6 to TRBJ2-5; D is unclear. V was clipped by 4 bases and J by 3 bases, with 15 bases between them. CDR1 is MNHNY and CDR2 is SVGAGI in the germline V gene (reference sequence). CDR3 length equals 15 residues.

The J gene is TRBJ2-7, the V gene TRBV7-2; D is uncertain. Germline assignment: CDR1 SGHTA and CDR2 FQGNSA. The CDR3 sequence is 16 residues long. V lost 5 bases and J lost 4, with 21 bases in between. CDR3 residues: CASSLRSRNRVYEQYF. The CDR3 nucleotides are TGTGCCAGCAGCCTACGAAGCCGGAACAGAGTTTACGAGCAGTACTTC.

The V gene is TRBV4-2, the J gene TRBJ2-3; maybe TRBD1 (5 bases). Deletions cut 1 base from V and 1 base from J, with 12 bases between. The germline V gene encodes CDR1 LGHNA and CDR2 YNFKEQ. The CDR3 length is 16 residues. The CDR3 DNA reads TGTGCCAGCAGCCAAGCCGTAATAGGGGGCACAGATACGCAGTATTTT. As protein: CASSQAVIGGTDTQYF.

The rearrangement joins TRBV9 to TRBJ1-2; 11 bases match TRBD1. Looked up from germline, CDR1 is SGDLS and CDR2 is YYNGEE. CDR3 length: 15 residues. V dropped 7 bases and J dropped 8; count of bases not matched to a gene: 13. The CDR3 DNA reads TGTGCCAGCCGGACAGGGGGCGTCGCAAGGTTGGGCTACACCTTC. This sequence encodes CASRTGGVARLGYTF.

The CDR3 reads CASTKGAYGYTF. CDR3 sequence (DNA): TGTGCCAGCACAAAGGGGGCCTATGGCTACACCTTC. The V gene is TRBV6-1, the J gene TRBJ1-2, with 7 bases lining up with TRBD1. Germline V gene sequence: CDR1 MNHNS, CDR2 SASEGT. This CDR3 region has 12 residues. V lost 7 bases and J lost 4; bases outside the gene matches: 3.

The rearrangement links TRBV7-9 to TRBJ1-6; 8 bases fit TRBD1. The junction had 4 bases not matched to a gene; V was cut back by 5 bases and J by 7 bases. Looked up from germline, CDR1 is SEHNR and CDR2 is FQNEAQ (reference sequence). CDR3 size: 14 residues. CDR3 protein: CASSLRDRNSPLHF. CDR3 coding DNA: TGTGCCAGCAGCCTGAGGGACAGGAATTCACCCCTCCACTTT. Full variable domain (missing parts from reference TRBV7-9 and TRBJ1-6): DTGVSQNPRHKITKRGQNVTFRCDPISEHNRLYWYRQTLGQGPEFLTYFQNEAQLEKSRLLSDRFSAERPKGSFSTLEIQRTEQGDSAMYLCASSLRDRNSPLHFGNGTRLTVT.

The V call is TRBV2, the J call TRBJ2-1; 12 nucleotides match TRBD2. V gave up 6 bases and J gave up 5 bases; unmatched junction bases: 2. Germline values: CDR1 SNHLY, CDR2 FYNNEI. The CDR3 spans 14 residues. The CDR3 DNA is TGTGCCAGCAGGACTAGCGGGGGACACAATGAGCAGTTCTTC. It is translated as CASRTSGGHNEQFF.

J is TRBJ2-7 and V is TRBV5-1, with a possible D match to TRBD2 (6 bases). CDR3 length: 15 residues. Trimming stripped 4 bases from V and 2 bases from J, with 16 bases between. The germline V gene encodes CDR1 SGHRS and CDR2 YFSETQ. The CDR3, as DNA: TGCGCCAGCAGCCGACTCCGGGAGCCCGCCTACGAGCAGTACTTC. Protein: CASSRLREPAYEQYF.

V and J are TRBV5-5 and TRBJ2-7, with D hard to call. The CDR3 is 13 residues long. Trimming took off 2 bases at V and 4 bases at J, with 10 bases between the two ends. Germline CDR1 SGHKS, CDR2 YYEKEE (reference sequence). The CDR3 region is CASSFRVAYEQYF. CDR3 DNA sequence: TGTGCCAGCAGCTTCCGGGTTGCTTACGAGCAGTACTTC.

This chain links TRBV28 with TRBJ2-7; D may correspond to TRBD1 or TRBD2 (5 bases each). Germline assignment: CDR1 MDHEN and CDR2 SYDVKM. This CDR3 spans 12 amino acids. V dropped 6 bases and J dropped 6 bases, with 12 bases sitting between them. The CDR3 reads CASRGTGTEQYF. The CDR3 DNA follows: TGTGCCAGCAGGGGGACGGGGACCGAGCAGTACTTC.